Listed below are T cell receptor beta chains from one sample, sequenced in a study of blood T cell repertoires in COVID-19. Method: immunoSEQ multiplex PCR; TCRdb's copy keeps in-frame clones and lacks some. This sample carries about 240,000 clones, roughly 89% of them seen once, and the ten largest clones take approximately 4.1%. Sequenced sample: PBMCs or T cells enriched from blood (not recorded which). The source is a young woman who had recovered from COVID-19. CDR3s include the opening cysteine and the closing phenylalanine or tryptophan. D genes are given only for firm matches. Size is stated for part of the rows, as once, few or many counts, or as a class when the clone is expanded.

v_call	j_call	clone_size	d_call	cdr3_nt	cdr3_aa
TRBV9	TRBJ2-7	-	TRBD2	TGTGCCAGCAGCGTCTACTCCGGGACTAGCCCCCACGAGCAGTACTTC	CASSVYSGTSPHEQYF
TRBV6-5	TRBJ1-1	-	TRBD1	TGTGCCAGCAGTTTACAGGGGGCGAACACTGAAGCTTTCTTT	CASSLQGANTEAFF
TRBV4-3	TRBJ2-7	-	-	TGCGCCAGCAGCCAAACATTCAGCTCCTACGAGCAGTACTTC	CASSQTFSSYEQYF
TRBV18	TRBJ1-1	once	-	TGTGCCAGCTCACCCCCCCGTAAGGGGCGAGGAGACCCTGAAGCTTTCTTT	CASSPPRKGRGDPEAFF
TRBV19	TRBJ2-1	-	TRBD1	TGTGCCAGTAGTGCCGGGACAGGGGTAAACAATGAGCAGTTCTTC	CASSAGTGVNNEQFF
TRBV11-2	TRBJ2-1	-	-	TGTGCCAGCAGCTTGAGACTGGACGGGGTTCATGAGCAGTTCTTC	CASSLRLDGVHEQFF
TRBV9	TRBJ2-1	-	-	TGTGCCAGCAGCGTGCGAGGAGTTTCCTACAATGAGCAGTTCTTC	CASSVRGVSYNEQFF
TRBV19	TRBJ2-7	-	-	TGTGCCAGTAGTATACCACAGGTCGGCGAGCAGTACTTC	CASSIPQVGEQYF
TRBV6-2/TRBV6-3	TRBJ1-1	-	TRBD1	TGTGCCAGCAGTCCGGGACAGGGATGGGATTTAACTGAAGCTTTCTTT	CASSPGQGWDLTEAFF
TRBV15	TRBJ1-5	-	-	TGTGCCACAAGGGCAGGGGCGTCGAGCAATCAGCCCCAGCATTTT	CATRAGASSNQPQHF
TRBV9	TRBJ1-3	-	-	TGTGCCAGCAGCGTAGTGGGAGACTCTGGAAACACCATATATTTT	CASSVVGDSGNTIYF
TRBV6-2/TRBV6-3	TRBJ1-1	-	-	TGTGCCAGCAGTTACTCTCCGGCCCAGGGCACTGAAGCTTTCTTT	CASSYSPAQGTEAFF
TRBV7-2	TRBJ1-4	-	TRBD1	TGTGCCAGCAGCTTAGTGACGGGACAGGGGAATGAAAAACTGTTTTTT	CASSLVTGQGNEKLFF
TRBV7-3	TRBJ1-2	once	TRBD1	TGTGCCAGCAGCGAATGGACAGGGGCTAACTATGGCTACACCTTC	CASSEWTGANYGYTF
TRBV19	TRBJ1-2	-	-	TGTGCCAGTAGTATTGGAGTAGTTGGCTACACCTTC	CASSIGVVGYTF
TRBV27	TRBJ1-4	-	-	TGTGCCAGCAGTCGACAACCAACTAATGAAAAACTGTTTTTT	CASSRQPTNEKLFF
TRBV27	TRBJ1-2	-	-	TGTGCCAGCAGTCCCTACGAGGACTATGGCTACACCTTC	CASSPYEDYGYTF
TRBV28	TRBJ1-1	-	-	TGTGCCAGCAGGTTGGGGGCCACTGAAGCTTTCTTT	CASRLGATEAFF
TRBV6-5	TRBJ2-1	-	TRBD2	TGTGCCAGCACCCGCGGGACTAGCGGTGGCAATGAGCAGTTCTTC	CASTRGTSGGNEQFF
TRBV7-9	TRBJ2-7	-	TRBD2	TGTGCCAGCAGCTTACGAAGCGGGAGCTCCTACGAGCAGTACTTC	CASSLRSGSSYEQYF
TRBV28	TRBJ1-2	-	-	TGTGCCAGCAGTTTCGGAGGAGGGTTCCCCTATGGCTACACCTTC	CASSFGGGFPYGYTF
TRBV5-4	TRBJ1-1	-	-	TGTGCCAGCAGCTTGGCGGTTGCGAACACTGAAGCTTTCTTT	CASSLAVANTEAFF
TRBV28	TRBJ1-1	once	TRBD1	TGTGCCAGCAGACGGACAGGAGGCCTATACACTGAAGCTTTCTTT	CASRRTGGLYTEAFF
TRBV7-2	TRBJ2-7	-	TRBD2	TGTGCCAGCAGCTCACCGACTAGCAGAACCCCCTCGCAGTACTTC	CASSSPTSRTPSQYF
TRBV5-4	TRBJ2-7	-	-	TGTGCCAGCAGCGGGGGAACTAGCCGAAGCTCCTACGAGCAGTACTTC	CASSGGTSRSSYEQYF
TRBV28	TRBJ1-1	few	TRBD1	TGTGCCAGCAGTACACGACAGGGTACTGAAGCTTTCTTT	CASSTRQGTEAFF
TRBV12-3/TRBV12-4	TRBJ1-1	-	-	TGTGCCAGCAGTTTCGCGATGAACACTGAAGCTTTCTTT	CASSFAMNTEAFF